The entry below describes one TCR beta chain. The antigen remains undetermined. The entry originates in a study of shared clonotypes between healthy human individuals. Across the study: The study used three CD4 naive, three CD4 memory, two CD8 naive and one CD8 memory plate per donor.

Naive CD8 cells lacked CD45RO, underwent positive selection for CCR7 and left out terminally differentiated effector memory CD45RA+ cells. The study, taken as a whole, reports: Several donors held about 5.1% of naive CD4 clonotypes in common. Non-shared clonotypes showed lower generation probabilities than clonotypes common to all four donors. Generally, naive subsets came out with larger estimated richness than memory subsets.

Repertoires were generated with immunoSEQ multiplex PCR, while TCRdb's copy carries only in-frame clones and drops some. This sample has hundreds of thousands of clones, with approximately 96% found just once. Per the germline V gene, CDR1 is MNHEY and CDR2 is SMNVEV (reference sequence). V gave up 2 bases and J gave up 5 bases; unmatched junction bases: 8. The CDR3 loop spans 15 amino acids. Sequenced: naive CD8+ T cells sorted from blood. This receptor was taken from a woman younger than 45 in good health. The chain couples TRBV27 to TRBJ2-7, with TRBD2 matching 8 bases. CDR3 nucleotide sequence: TGTGCCAGCAGTTTACTGGGCGGGAGGATCAACGAGCAGTACTTC. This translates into CASSLLGGRINEQYF.